The 3 T cell receptor beta chains presented below share a single source sample, sequenced in a study of metastatic and nonmetastatic thyroid tumors. All patients were treatment-naive before thyroid surgery. TCRdb called clones again from the PCR reads with MiXCR. The sample has 35,000 to 50,000 clones, 13% seen once. The sequenced material came from blood. These receptor sequences come from a female donor with papillary thyroid cancer or a benign thyroid nodule (not recorded which). Some clones in this sample may be carry-over from other donors' samples.

This clone was observed at least ten times. V usage is TRBV9 and J usage is TRBJ2-7, with 13 bases aligning to TRBD2. Losses at the gene ends were 3 bases for V and 6 bases for J; bases not matched to a gene: 6. The CDR3 has 15 residues. Germline V lookup: CDR1 SGDLS, CDR2 YYNGEE. CDR3 amino acids: CASSGGGLAGTEQYF. In DNA form, the CDR3 reads TGTGCCAGCAGCGGGGGGGGACTAGCGGGAACCGAGCAGTACTTC.

This clone was counted at least ten times. The gene calls are TRBV12-3 or TRBV12-4 and TRBJ2-5; D is possibly TRBD1 (6 bases). The CDR3 extends over 14 amino acids. V was shortened by 3 bases and J by 7 bases, with 15 bases between the two germline ends. The CDR3 is CASSFNREIRTQYF. As DNA, the CDR3 is TGTGCCAGCAGTTTTAACAGGGAGATCCGGACCCAGTACTTC.

This clone was observed many times. This sequence joins TRBV6-5 and TRBJ1-1; possibly TRBD1 for D (6 bases). The V end lost 0 bases, the J end lost 4 bases, and 12 bases lay between the germline ends. CDR1 MNHEY and CDR2 SVGAGI come from the germline V gene. The CDR3 sequence is 15 residues long. The CDR3 sequence is CASSYSWTAGTEAFF. CDR3 bases: TGTGCCAGCAGTTACTCTTGGACAGCCGGCACTGAAGCTTTCTTT.